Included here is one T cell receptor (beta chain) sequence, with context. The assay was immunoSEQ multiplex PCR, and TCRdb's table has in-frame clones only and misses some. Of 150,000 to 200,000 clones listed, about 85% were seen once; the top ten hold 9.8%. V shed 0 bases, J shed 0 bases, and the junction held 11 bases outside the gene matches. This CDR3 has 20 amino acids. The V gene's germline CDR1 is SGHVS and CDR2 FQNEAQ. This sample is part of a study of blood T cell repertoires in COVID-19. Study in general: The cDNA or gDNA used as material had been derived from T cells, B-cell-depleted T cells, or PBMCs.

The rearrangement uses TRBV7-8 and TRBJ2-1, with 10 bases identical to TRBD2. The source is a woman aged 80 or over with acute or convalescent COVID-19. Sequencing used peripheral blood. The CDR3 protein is CASSLAGLAGGGSSYNEQFF. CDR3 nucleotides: TGTGCCAGCAGCTTAGCCGGGTTAGCGGGAGGTGGTAGCTCCTACAATGAGCAGTTCTTC.